A single sample gave rise to the 20 T cell receptor beta chains below, sequenced in a study of Tregs in tolerant kidney transplant recipients (dated by TCRdb to the late 2010s). Interpreted using the paper, the time point label stands for: 6 months after combined kidney and bone marrow transplant. The transplants used related donors with nonmyeloablative bone marrow transplantation, and mixed chimerism in the human trials was transient. The method behind the library was the immunoSEQ multiplex PCR assay. TCRdb holds this immuneACCESS table with in-frame rearrangements only. Some clones are missing; in checked studies, unresolved V genes explain under half, and the rest has no known cause. The sample table contains approximately 60,000 clones; only one count was recorded for 87% of them. Around 4.1% of the sample is held by the ten biggest clonotypes. The sequencing here drew on CD4+ T cells from blood (PBMCs), taken 6 months after the transplant. These receptors originate from a human patient who received a combined kidney and bone marrow transplant. After a transplant, the graft donor may have provided part of the T cells.

The V and J genes are TRBV4-2 and TRBJ2-7; possible D gene TRBD1, 5 bases. V was shortened by 2 bases and J by 3 bases, with 11 bases between the two germline ends. CDR3 length: 14 amino acids. The V gene's germline CDR1 is LGHNA and CDR2 YNFKEQ. The CDR3 is CASSQIRVGYEQYF. Written as DNA, the CDR3 is TGTGCCAGCAGCCAAATCAGGGTAGGCTACGAGCAGTACTTC.

This chain's CDR3 is CAILDRAGNTIYF. The CDR3 DNA is TGTGCCATATTAGACAGGGCTGGAAACACCATATATTTT. J is TRBJ1-3 and V is TRBV14; TRBD1 aligns across 7 bases. This CDR3 comprises 13 residues. V shed 10 bases and J 2 bases; nucleotides not matched to a gene: 5. CDR1 SGHDN and CDR2 FVKESK come from the germline V gene.

The V and J genes are TRBV27 and TRBJ2-2; 8 bases map to TRBD1. Trimming at V came to 8 bases and at J to 2 bases, leaving 4 bases not matched to a gene. Germline CDR1 MNHEY, CDR2 SMNVEV (reference sequence). This CDR3 is built from 14 residues. The CDR3 DNA reads as TGTGCCAGCCGACAGGGGCCTAACACCGGGGAGCTGTTTTTT. This sequence encodes CASRQGPNTGELFF.

V and J are TRBV7-2 and TRBJ2-4; 16 nucleotides match TRBD2. Looked up from germline, CDR1 is SGHTA and CDR2 is FQGNSA. V was clipped by 4 bases and J by 9 bases; unmatched bases: 12. The CDR3 sequence is 18 residues long. The CDR3 DNA follows: TGTGCCAGCAGCTCAAGGGGACTAGCGGGAGGGGTTGGGGGCATTCAGTACTTC. It codes for CASSSRGLAGGVGGIQYF.

The chain joins TRBV10-3 to TRBJ2-3; 13 bases map to TRBD2. The CDR3 spans 15 residues. CDR1 and CDR2 (germline): ENHRY, SYGVKD. J was trimmed by 3 bases and V by 7 bases; bases with no gene match: 4. The CDR3 DNA follows: TGTGCCATCAACCAACTAGCGGGAGGGACAGATACGCAGTATTTT. Translating it yields CAINQLAGGTDTQYF.

A note on this clone: The sample holds other DNA sequences that translate to the same CDR3. The rearrangement links TRBV9 to TRBJ1-6; perhaps TRBD1 as D (5 bases). The CDR3 has 14 residues. CDR1 is SGDLS and CDR2 is YYNGEE in the germline V gene. V dropped 1 base and J dropped 13 bases, with 15 bases sitting between them. CDR3 nucleotide sequence: TGTGCCAGCAGCGTACAGGGCAATAACTCCCCCCTCCACTTT. Protein product: CASSVQGNNSPLHF. Based on the CDR3 plus reference TRBV9 and TRBJ1-6, the full variable domain is DSGVTQTPKHLITATGQRVTLRCSPRSGDLSVYWYQQSLDQGLQFLIQYYNGEERAKGNILERFSAQQFPDLHSELNLSSLELGDSALYFCASSVQGNNSPLHFGNGTRLTVT.

V and J are TRBV9 and TRBJ1-1; a weak D match, TRBD1 (5 bases). Germline lookup yields CDR1 SGDLS and CDR2 YYNGEE. The CDR3 sequence is 14 residues long. V shed 2 bases and J shed 1 base, with 9 bases lying between them. CDR3 coding DNA: TGTGCCAGCAGCGTCGGGGGTTGGAACACTGAAGCTTTCTTT. Protein product: CASSVGGWNTEAFF.

The chain employs TRBV5-1 and TRBJ2-3, with TRBD2 identical over 10 bases. V was clipped by 0 bases and J by 6 bases; unmatched bases: 7. The CDR3 spans 16 residues. Looked up from germline, CDR1 is SGHRS and CDR2 is YFSETQ. In DNA form, the CDR3 reads TGCGCCAGCAGCTTGGCTAGCGGGGGAGTGTTGGATACGCAGTATTTT. Translation: CASSLASGGVLDTQYF.

The chain is built from TRBV5-1 and TRBJ2-4, with 9 bases lining up with TRBD2. The CDR3 is made up of 18 amino acids. Trimming cost V 4 bases and J 0 bases; bases outside gene matches: 11. Germline CDR1 and CDR2: SGHRS and YFSETQ. The CDR3 region has the DNA TGCGCCAGCAGCCCCCCTCGGCGGGAGGGATTAGCCAAAAACATTCAGTACTTC. This codes for CASSPPRREGLAKNIQYF.

The rearrangement links TRBV5-1 to TRBJ2-5; TRBD2 agrees at 9 bases. The V gene's germline CDR1 is SGHRS and CDR2 YFSETQ. Trimming at V came to 0 bases and at J to 0 bases, leaving 6 bases not matched to a gene. The CDR3 is 17 amino acids. In nucleotides, the CDR3 is TGCGCCAGCAGCTTGGGCGGCGGGAGGGGGCACCAAGAGACCCAGTACTTC. Protein product: CASSLGGGRGHQETQYF.

The V call is TRBV28, the J call TRBJ2-6, with TRBD1 identical over 11 bases. Germline CDR1 MDHEN, CDR2 SYDVKM. V was clipped by 2 bases and J by 5 bases; unmatched bases: 8. There are 18 residues in the CDR3. Here the CDR3 DNA reads TGTGCCAGCAGTTTACCCCCAGGGACAGGGGGGTGGGCCAACGTCCTGACTTTC. It specifies CASSLPPGTGGWANVLTF.

The chain has TRBV7-9 and TRBJ2-1; 10 nucleotides match TRBD1. Germline V CDR1 and CDR2: SEHNR, FQNEAQ (reference sequence). With 3 bases clipped from V and 6 bases from J, the junction kept 5 bases outside the gene matches. The CDR3 length is 15 residues. The DNA of the CDR3 is TGTGCCAGCAGCTTGTGGGGGACAGGGGTCAATGAGCAGTTCTTC. It is translated as CASSLWGTGVNEQFF.

This clone was detected once. The chain links TRBV28 to TRBJ2-3; 9 positions match TRBD2. V gave up 5 bases and J gave up 6 bases; unmatched junction bases: 12. Germline lookup yields CDR1 MDHEN and CDR2 SYDVKM. CDR3 length: 16 residues. The CDR3 sequence is CASSLPLAGTGDTQYF. CDR3 nucleotides: TGTGCCAGCAGTCTTCCCCTAGCGGGGACGGGGGATACGCAGTATTTT. Using reference TRBV28 and TRBJ2-3 for the parts outside the CDR3, the full variable domain is DVKVTQSSRYLVKRTGEKVFLECVQDMDHENMFWYRQDPGLGLRLIYFSYDVKMKEKGDIPEGYSVSREKKERFSLILESASTNQTSMYLCASSLPLAGTGDTQYFGPGTRLTVL.

The genes are TRBV7-3 and TRBJ2-2; TRBD1 is a possible D gene (5 bases). The V gene's germline CDR1 is SGHTA and CDR2 FQGTGA. The V gene lost 2 bases and the J gene lost 0 bases, with 10 bases spanning the gap. CDR3 length: 16 amino acids. The CDR3, as DNA: TGTGCCAGCAGCTTATTCGCAGGGACGAACACCGGGGAGCTGTTTTTT. Translating it yields CASSLFAGTNTGELFF.

The chain joins TRBV7-7 to TRBJ2-5, with D maybe TRBD2 (5 bases). V lost 5 bases and J 4 bases, leaving 11 bases between the germline ends. This CDR3 contains 13 residues. Looked up from germline, CDR1 is SSHAT and CDR2 is FNYEAQ (reference sequence). The CDR3 loop is CASSPPGGETQYF. For the CDR3, the DNA is TGTGCCAGCAGCCCCCCTGGAGGAGAGACCCAGTACTTC.

This clone has a handful of counts. The chain uses TRBV2 and TRBJ1-3, with TRBD1 matching over 8 bases. This CDR3 has 17 residues. Germline V lookup: CDR1 SNHLY, CDR2 FYNNEI. V was clipped by 6 bases and J by 0 bases; unmatched bases: 10. The CDR3 is CASSARDRYNSGNTIYF. The CDR3, as DNA: TGTGCCAGCAGCGCCCGGGACAGGTATAACTCTGGAAACACCATATATTTT. Variable domain in full (rest from reference TRBV2 and TRBJ1-3): EPEVTQTPSHQVTQMGQEVILRCVPISNHLYFYWYRQILGQKVEFLVSFYNNEISEKSEIFDDQFSVERPDGSNFTLKIRSTKLEDSAMYFCASSARDRYNSGNTIYFGEGSWLTVV.

The chain uses TRBV28 and TRBJ1-5, with 11 bases aligning to TRBD1. This CDR3 contains 17 residues. V dropped 5 bases and J dropped 4; count of bases not matched to a gene: 10. Germline lookup yields CDR1 MDHEN and CDR2 SYDVKM. CDR3 sequence reads: CASSTRDRGLLNQPQHF. The CDR3 region has the DNA TGTGCCAGCAGTACGCGGGACAGGGGGTTACTTAATCAGCCCCAGCATTTT.

The V call is TRBV7-3, the J call TRBJ2-7, with D perhaps matching TRBD1 (5 bases). Per the germline V gene, CDR1 is SGHTA and CDR2 is FQGTGA. With 3 bases removed from V and 0 bases from J, the gap between germline ends came to 12 bases. This CDR3 is 15 amino acids long. CDR3 in DNA: TGTGCCAGCAGCTTTGGGGCGGTTCCCTCCTACGAGCAGTACTTC. Protein: CASSFGAVPSYEQYF.

This chain links TRBV2 with TRBJ2-1; tentatively, D is TRBD1 (5 bases). The CDR3 has 12 amino acids. The V end lost 4 bases, the J end lost 7 bases, and 8 bases lay between the germline ends. Germline lookup yields CDR1 SNHLY and CDR2 FYNNEI. The CDR3 region is CASSGPGNEQFF. Written as DNA, the CDR3 is TGTGCCAGCAGTGGTCCAGGGAATGAGCAGTTCTTC.

This clone was detected once. The CDR3 sequence: CASRPQGQGGGYEQYF. Written as DNA, the CDR3 is TGTGCCAGCAGACCCCAGGGACAGGGTGGAGGCTACGAGCAGTACTTC. The V call is TRBV27, the J call TRBJ2-7; 9 bases are shared with TRBD1. Losses at the gene ends were 6 bases for V and 3 bases for J; bases not matched to a gene: 12. CDR3 length: 16 residues. Germline lookup yields CDR1 MNHEY and CDR2 SMNVEV (reference sequence).